The clone carrying this T cell receptor beta chain came up a few times. Germline V gene sequence: CDR1 SGHAT, CDR2 FQNNGV. This CDR3 comprises 15 residues. The V gene end was trimmed by 1 base and the J gene end by 2 bases; junction bases not matched to a gene: 1. This record belongs to a study of response to subunit inactivated influenza vaccine. TCRdb reprocessed the RT-PCR reads with MiXCR, giving one entry per CDR3 protein. This table holds roughly 500,000 distinct CDR3 sequences, under 25% found once. These same data were also listed under a study on T cells expressing NK-cell markers. That report notes: TCR beta libraries carry UMIs added by 5'RACE template switching. TCR beta repertoires came from sorted CD3+CD56+NKG2C+, CD3+CD56+NKG2C- and CD3+CD56-NKG2C+ T cells. Several of the experiments relied on an anti-gamma-delta TCR antibody so that only alpha-beta TCR T cells were sorted. Of the CD8+ T cells in more than five donors, roughly 1.0-7.5% belonged to dominant NKG2C+ clonotypes.

This sequence originates from a man aged 50 to 60 who received an inactivated influenza vaccine. This chain links TRBV11-2 with TRBJ1-4, with 7 bases lining up with TRBD1. The sample here was CD4+ T cells sorted from PBMCs, taken approximately 13 days after vaccination. CDR3 coding DNA: TGTGCCAGCAGCTTAGTGGACAGGACTAATGAAAAACTGTTTTTT. Its translation is CASSLVDRTNEKLFF. Full variable domain (remainder filled in from reference TRBV11-2 and TRBJ1-4): EAGVAQSPRYKIIEKRQSVAFWCNPISGHATLYWYQQILGQGPKLLIQFQNNGVVDDSQLPKDRFSAERLKGVDSTLKIQPAKLEDSAVYLCASSLVDRTNEKLFFGSGTQLSVL.